These 11 T cell receptor beta chains came from one sample sequenced in a study of CXCR3-negative and CXCR3-positive naive CD8 T cells (dated by TCRdb to about 2019). The investigation overall reported the following: TRB CDR3s from CXCR3-positive naive cells showed higher hydrophobicity (lower Kidera factor 4), lower energy, and higher strength and volume indices than CXCR3-negative naive cells.

Data came from a NextSeq 550. The Human TCR Profiling Kit (MiLaboratory) was used to prepare UMI-labeled 5' RACE TRB cDNA libraries. Reads reprocessed by TCRdb are summarized as one entry per CDR3 protein sequence, and DNA is absent. This sample's table lists fewer than 65,000 distinct CDR3 sequences. Together, the top ten hold 4% to 5.5% of the sample. Their antigens are not known. The sequencing input was naive CXCR3+ CD8+ T cells from blood. This specimen's cell subset or site label, interpreted: CD45RO-CCR7+CD27+CD95- naive CD8+ T cells expressing CXCR3 (TNR3+). The receptors originated from a human donor in good health. Some clones in this sample may be carry-over from other donors' samples.

The chain is built from TRBV7-9 and TRBJ1-1. The CDR3 covers 15 residues. Germline V lookup: CDR1 SEHNR, CDR2 FQNEAQ (reference sequence). CDR3 residues: CASSLKEGMNTEAFF.

The chain employs TRBV29-1 and TRBJ2-7; the D call from TCRdb, TRBD1, cannot be confirmed without DNA. Germline V gene lookup returns CDR1 SQVTM and CDR2 ANQGSEA. This CDR3 contains 14 residues. The CDR3 reads CSAEGTFNPHEQYF.

The rearrangement joins TRBV5-5 to TRBJ2-7; there is no DNA to check the TCRdb D call of TRBD1. Germline V lookup: CDR1 SGHKS, CDR2 YYEKEE (reference sequence). The CDR3 extends over 15 amino acids. CDR3 residues: CASSPKGPREYEQYF.

J is TRBJ2-5 and V is TRBV7-9; the D call of TRBD1 rests on TCRdb alone, since no DNA is present to check it. Per germline, CDR1 SEHNR and CDR2 FQNEAQ (reference sequence). The CDR3 extends over 19 amino acids. Here the CDR3 reads CASSFRLWTGLNDVETQYF.

This chain links TRBV4-3 with TRBJ2-2; without DNA, the TCRdb call of TRBD2 cannot be checked. Germline assignment: CDR1 LGHNA and CDR2 YSLEER. CDR3 size: 18 residues. CDR3 in amino acids: CASSRDYFFNANTGELFF.

V is TRBV20-1 and J is TRBJ2-7; TCRdb returns TRBD1, unconfirmable since there is no DNA. The CDR3 runs to 13 residues. The V gene's germline CDR1 is DFQATT and CDR2 SNEGSKA (reference sequence). CDR3 in amino acids: CSASMDNPYEQYF.

The rearrangement joins TRBV7-8 to TRBJ1-1; TCRdb's D gene call, TRBD1, goes unchecked for lack of DNA. The CDR3 extends over 15 amino acids. The germline CDR1 and CDR2 sequences are SGHVS and FQNEAQ. CDR3 region: CASHETSGRDTEAFF.

This sequence joins TRBV20-1 and TRBJ2-1; TCRdb outputs TRBD1, but without DNA this stays unchecked. The length of the CDR3 is 19 residues. CDR1 and CDR2 (germline): DFQATT, SNEGSKA (reference sequence). CDR3 in amino acids: CSARGPPFTGEEPYNEQFF.

The chain carries TRBV29-1 and TRBJ2-2. Germline assignment: CDR1 SQVTM and CDR2 ANQGSEA. There are 14 residues in the CDR3. The CDR3 is CSVERQANTGELFF.

J is TRBJ2-6 and V is TRBV29-1. CDR1 and CDR2 (germline): SQVTM, ANQGSEA. The CDR3 runs to 16 residues. This CDR3 reads CSVISGGGSGANVLTF.

CDR3 sequence reads: CASSETSGRGTGELFF. The chain recombines TRBV10-2 with TRBJ2-2; TCRdb picks TRBD2, but there is no DNA to check that call. Germline V CDR1 and CDR2: WSHSY, SAAADI. The CDR3 consists of 16 residues.